The rows below give T cell receptor beta chains drawn from one sample of a study of T cells in Graves' hyperthyroidism and ophthalmopathy. MiXCR, run by TCRdb on the multiplex PCR reads, gives a single entry per CDR3 protein. Altogether approximately 510,000 distinct CDR3 sequences are present, less than 25% being singletons, with the ten largest covering about 25%. Sequenced input: blood. These receptors came from a man aged 18-30 years with Graves' hyperthyroidism. Both conserved end residues are part of each CDR3. Fields, in order: D gene, J gene, V gene, clone size, CDR3 protein, CDR3 DNA. The D gene is left open where the match is weak. Clone size appears in some rows only: once, few, many, or a class for an expanded clone.

D gene: NA; J gene: TRBJ2-7; V gene: TRBV20-1; clone size: many; CDR3 protein: CSARPGVFLYEQYF; CDR3 DNA: TGCAGTGCTCGCCCAGGGGTATTCCTCTACGAGCAGTACTTC
D gene: NA; J gene: TRBJ2-7; V gene: TRBV6-2/TRBV6-3; clone size: many; CDR3 protein: CASSHPSTYEQYF; CDR3 DNA: TGTGCCAGCAGCCATCCCTCTACCTACGAGCAGTACTTC
D gene: TRBD1; J gene: TRBJ1-1; V gene: TRBV12-3/TRBV12-4; clone size: many; CDR3 protein: CASSPTGQGAGGAEAFF; CDR3 DNA: TGTGCCAGCAGCCCTACGGGACAGGGGGCAGGAGGGGCTGAAGCTTTCTTT
D gene: NA; J gene: TRBJ2-7; V gene: TRBV6-5; clone size: NA; CDR3 protein: CASSSARELHEQYF; CDR3 DNA: TGTGCCAGCAGTTCCGCAAGGGAACTCCACGAGCAGTACTTC
D gene: NA; J gene: TRBJ1-1; V gene: TRBV9; clone size: few; CDR3 protein: CASSVGTTGMNTEAFF; CDR3 DNA: TGTGCCAGCAGCGTGGGGACGACGGGGATGAACACTGAAGCTTTCTTT
D gene: NA; J gene: TRBJ2-7; V gene: TRBV5-6; clone size: few; CDR3 protein: CASSLSFGVGDDEQYF; CDR3 DNA: TGTGCCAGCAGCCTTTCCTTTGGTGTGGGCGACGACGAGCAGTACTTC
D gene: NA; J gene: TRBJ1-5; V gene: TRBV12-3/TRBV12-4; clone size: few; CDR3 protein: CASSFDSMNQPQHF; CDR3 DNA: TGTGCCAGCAGTTTTGACAGTATGAATCAGCCCCAGCATTTT
D gene: NA; J gene: TRBJ1-1; V gene: TRBV19; clone size: NA; CDR3 protein: CATSRGPGEAFF; CDR3 DNA: TGTGCCACCTCCCGGGGGCCCGGTGAAGCTTTCTTT
D gene: NA; J gene: TRBJ1-1; V gene: TRBV12-5; clone size: many; CDR3 protein: CASGLPQNTEAFF; CDR3 DNA: TGTGCTAGTGGTTTGCCCCAGAACACTGAAGCTTTCTTT
D gene: NA; J gene: TRBJ2-5; V gene: TRBV11-2; clone size: many; CDR3 protein: CASSERRTEETQYF; CDR3 DNA: TGTGCCAGCAGCGAAAGGCGGACAGAAGAGACCCAGTACTTC
D gene: NA; J gene: TRBJ2-1; V gene: TRBV6-1; clone size: NA; CDR3 protein: CASSEMTGGHNEQFF; CDR3 DNA: TGTGCCAGCAGTGAGATGACCGGGGGACACAATGAGCAGTTCTTC
D gene: NA; J gene: TRBJ2-7; V gene: TRBV5-6; clone size: few; CDR3 protein: CASSLFRGGRPYEQYF; CDR3 DNA: TGTGCCAGCAGCTTGTTTAGGGGCGGTCGCCCCTACGAGCAGTACTTC
D gene: NA; J gene: TRBJ2-5; V gene: TRBV6-1; clone size: once; CDR3 protein: CASSERSGQETQYF; CDR3 DNA: TGTGCCAGCAGTGAACGATCAGGCCAAGAGACCCAGTACTTC
D gene: NA; J gene: TRBJ2-2; V gene: TRBV6-1; clone size: few; CDR3 protein: CASSPQEATGGLFF; CDR3 DNA: TGTGCCAGCAGCCCCCAGGAGGCCACCGGGGGGCTGTTTTTT
D gene: NA; J gene: TRBJ2-5; V gene: TRBV6-2/TRBV6-3; clone size: many; CDR3 protein: CASSYSVMGGGLETQYF; CDR3 DNA: TGTGCCAGCAGTTACTCAGTTATGGGGGGAGGATTAGAGACCCAGTACTTC
D gene: NA; J gene: TRBJ2-2; V gene: TRBV19; clone size: NA; CDR3 protein: CASNFARTGELFF; CDR3 DNA: TGTGCCAGTAACTTTGCCCGTACCGGGGAGCTATTTTTT
D gene: TRBD1; J gene: TRBJ2-2; V gene: TRBV5-1; clone size: many; CDR3 protein: CASSPRQGGTGELFF; CDR3 DNA: TGCGCCAGCAGCCCTAGACAGGGGGGCACCGGGGAGCTGTTTTTT
D gene: NA; J gene: TRBJ1-1; V gene: TRBV7-2; clone size: NA; CDR3 protein: CASSSELTANTEAFF; CDR3 DNA: TGTGCCAGCAGCTCGGAACTGACAGCGAACACTGAAGCTTTCTTT
D gene: NA; J gene: TRBJ2-7; V gene: TRBV7-7; clone size: NA; CDR3 protein: CASSNRRGGEQYF; CDR3 DNA: TGTGCTAGCAGCAATCGAAGGGGCGGCGAGCAGTACTTC
D gene: NA; J gene: TRBJ2-7; V gene: TRBV7-2; clone size: many; CDR3 protein: CASSSSLGYEQYF; CDR3 DNA: TGTGCCAGCAGCTCAAGCCTAGGGTACGAGCAGTACTTC
D gene: NA; J gene: TRBJ2-5; V gene: TRBV30; clone size: many; CDR3 protein: CAWRQEVQETQYF; CDR3 DNA: TGTGCCTGGAGACAGGAGGTCCAAGAGACCCAGTACTTC
D gene: NA; J gene: TRBJ2-7; V gene: TRBV7-8; clone size: NA; CDR3 protein: CASSFSTLPYEQYF; CDR3 DNA: TGTGCCAGCAGCTTCTCTACCCTTCCCTACGAGCAGTACTTC
D gene: NA; J gene: TRBJ1-5; V gene: TRBV6-5; clone size: NA; CDR3 protein: CASSYFTGPDSNQPQHF; CDR3 DNA: TGTGCCAGCAGTTACTTCACTGGGCCCGATAGCAATCAGCCCCAGCATTTT